The clone carrying this T cell receptor beta chain showed up just once. Its antigen is not known. These data come from a study of shared clonotypes between healthy human individuals. Study-level results: Non-shared clonotypes were found to have lower generation probabilities than the clonotypes that were shared by all four of the sorted-subset donors. Clonotypes that were shared across a handful of donors made up roughly 5% of naive CD4 clonotypes.

For every subset, genomic DNA was evenly distributed across several immunoSEQ plates. TCRdb's copy holds only in-frame clones and misses some; the assay was immunoSEQ multiplex PCR. The profile shows about 2,500,000 clones, over 85% of them singletons. The TCR sequence derives from a man younger than 35 in good health. What was sequenced was naive CD4+ T cells sorted from blood. The subset here: CD45RA+ positively selected.

This CDR3 reads CASSLYGGGRASSGEQYF. The CDR3 coding sequence is TGTGCCAGCAGCTTATATGGCGGCGGGAGGGCCTCCTCGGGTGAGCAGTACTTC. The chain employs TRBV7-6 and TRBJ2-7, with 9 nucleotides matching TRBD2. This CDR3 region has 18 residues. Trimming cost V 2 bases and J 7 bases; bases outside gene matches: 18. CDR1 is SGHVS and CDR2 is FNYEAQ in the germline V gene.